The entry below gives a single T cell receptor (beta chain) sequence along with its context. Its antigen remains unknown. In the PCR, 60 Vbeta and 13 Jbeta primers were used. Original handling: Among the unique TCR beta chains that a later analysis counted, about 86 million in all, approximately 12 million were shared. The repertoire was sequenced with immunoSEQ multiplex PCR; TCRdb's copy has only in-frame clones and lacks some. Clone size and V and J calls were adopted from that table, with D and trimming inferred from the DNA. This sample has about 190,000 clones, with over 75% found just once. This entry comes from a study of cytomegalovirus exposure and HLA in healthy donors. Regarding the study as a whole: 87-base-pair reads could not separate some V segments, including TRBV6-2 and TRBV6-3. In a later analysis, several top co-occurrence clusters appeared linked to parvovirus B19, influenza, CMV and Epstein-Barr virus.

This CDR3 contains 12 residues. The V segment lost 10 bases and the J segment 4 bases; nucleotides outside the gene matches: 6. Germline V lookup: CDR1 MDHEN, CDR2 SYDVKM. The clonotype originates from a man aged 18-30 years in good health and CMV-seronegative. The chain carries TRBV28 and TRBJ1-2; 7 bases fit TRBD1. Sequencing used PBMCs. CDR3 DNA sequence: TGTGCCATCCAGGGGGTGGCCTATGGCTACACCTTC. It encodes CAIQGVAYGYTF.